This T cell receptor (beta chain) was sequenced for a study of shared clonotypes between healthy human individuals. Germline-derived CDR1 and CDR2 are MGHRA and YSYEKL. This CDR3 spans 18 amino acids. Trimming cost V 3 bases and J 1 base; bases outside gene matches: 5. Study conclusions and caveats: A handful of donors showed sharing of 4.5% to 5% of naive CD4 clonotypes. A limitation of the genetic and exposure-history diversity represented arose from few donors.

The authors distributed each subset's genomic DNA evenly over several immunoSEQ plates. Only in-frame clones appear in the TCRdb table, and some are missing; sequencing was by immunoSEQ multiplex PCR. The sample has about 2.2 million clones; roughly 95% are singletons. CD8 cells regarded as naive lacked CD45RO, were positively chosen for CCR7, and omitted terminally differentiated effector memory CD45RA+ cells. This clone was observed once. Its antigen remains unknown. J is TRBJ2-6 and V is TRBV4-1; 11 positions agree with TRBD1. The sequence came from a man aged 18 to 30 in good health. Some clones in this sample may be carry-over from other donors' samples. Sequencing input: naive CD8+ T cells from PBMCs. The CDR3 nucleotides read TGCGCCAGCAGCCACACGGACAGGGGGCGGTCTGGGGCCAACGTCCTGACTTTC. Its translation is CASSHTDRGRSGANVLTF.